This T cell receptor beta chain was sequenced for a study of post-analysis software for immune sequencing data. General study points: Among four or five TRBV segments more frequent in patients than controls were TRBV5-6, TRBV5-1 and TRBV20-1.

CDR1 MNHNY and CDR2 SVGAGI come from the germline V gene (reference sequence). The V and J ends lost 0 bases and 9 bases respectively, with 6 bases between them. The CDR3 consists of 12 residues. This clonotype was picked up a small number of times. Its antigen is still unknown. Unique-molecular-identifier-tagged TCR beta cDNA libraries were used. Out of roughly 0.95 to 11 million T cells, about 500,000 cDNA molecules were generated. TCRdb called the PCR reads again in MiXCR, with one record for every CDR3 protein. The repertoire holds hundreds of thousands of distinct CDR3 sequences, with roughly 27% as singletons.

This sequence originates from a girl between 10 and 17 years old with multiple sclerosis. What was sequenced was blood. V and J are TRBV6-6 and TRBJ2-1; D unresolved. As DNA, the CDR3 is TGTGCCAGCAGTTACTCGATGGTTGAGCAGTTCTTC. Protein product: CASSYSMVEQFF.